Listed below are T cell receptor beta chains from one sample, sequenced in a study of T-cell reconstitution after alpha-beta-depleted transplantation in children. TCRdb reprocessed the PCR reads via MiXCR and lists one record per CDR3 protein. This table has over 300,000 distinct CDR3 sequences, 10% appearing once. The sample here was PBMCs from the stem cell graft donor, taken from the stem cell graft. The receptors here all came from a human donor who donated a stem cell graft to a child with acute lymphoblastic leukemia. CDR3s include the opening cysteine and the closing phenylalanine or tryptophan. Each record gives: clone size, D gene, J gene, V gene, CDR3 DNA, CDR3 protein. The D gene is left open where the match is weak. The listing skips clone size in some rows; elsewhere it reads once, few, many or a size class.

clone_size: -
d_call: -
j_call: TRBJ2-1
v_call: TRBV2
cdr3_nt: TGTGCCAGTAACCCCGGCTATGAGCAGTTCTTC
cdr3_aa: CASNPGYEQFF

clone_size: -
d_call: TRBD2
j_call: TRBJ2-1
v_call: TRBV10-3
cdr3_nt: TGTGCCATCAGTACCCGGGGGCGGGAGGCCTACAATGAGCAGTTCTTC
cdr3_aa: CAISTRGREAYNEQFF

clone_size: few
d_call: -
j_call: TRBJ1-4
v_call: TRBV12-3/TRBV12-4
cdr3_nt: TGTGCCAGCAGTTTCCTCCGCCAGGGGTTGGATGAAAAACTGTTTTTT
cdr3_aa: CASSFLRQGLDEKLFF

clone_size: -
d_call: -
j_call: TRBJ2-1
v_call: TRBV19
cdr3_nt: TGTGCCGCTTCTCGGGCCCCGGGCAATGAGCAGTTCTTC
cdr3_aa: CAASRAPGNEQFF

clone_size: few
d_call: -
j_call: TRBJ2-1
v_call: TRBV5-1
cdr3_nt: TGCGCCAGCAGCTTGGTTCAGGCAGCGAATGAGCAGTTCTTC
cdr3_aa: CASSLVQAANEQFF

clone_size: few
d_call: -
j_call: TRBJ2-7
v_call: TRBV29-1
cdr3_nt: TGCAGCGCCAGAACAGATTACGGGGCCCTCGCCATCTACGAGCAGTACTTC
cdr3_aa: CSARTDYGALAIYEQYF

clone_size: many
d_call: -
j_call: TRBJ2-7
v_call: TRBV4-3
cdr3_nt: TGCGCCAGCAGCCTGGGGACCTTCTCGGGTGAGCAGTACTTC
cdr3_aa: CASSLGTFSGEQYF

clone_size: -
d_call: -
j_call: TRBJ2-1
v_call: TRBV2
cdr3_nt: TGTGCCAGCAGAGGTTCCGCCTCCTACAATGAGCAGTTCTTC
cdr3_aa: CASRGSASYNEQFF

clone_size: few
d_call: TRBD2
j_call: TRBJ2-5
v_call: TRBV11-1
cdr3_nt: TGTGCCAGCAGCCCTCGGACTAGAAATTTAATCGGGTTAGAGACCCAGTACTTC
cdr3_aa: CASSPRTRNLIGLETQYF

clone_size: -
d_call: -
j_call: TRBJ2-4
v_call: TRBV27
cdr3_nt: TGTGCCAGCAGTCTCAACGGGCCAGGGGGGCTAGCCAAAAACATTCAGTACTTC
cdr3_aa: CASSLNGPGGLAKNIQYF

clone_size: few
d_call: TRBD2
j_call: TRBJ2-2
v_call: TRBV2
cdr3_nt: TGTGCCAGCAGTGTGCGTATGGTCGGGGGGGGCCAGAACACCGGGGAGCTGTTTTTT
cdr3_aa: CASSVRMVGGGQNTGELFF